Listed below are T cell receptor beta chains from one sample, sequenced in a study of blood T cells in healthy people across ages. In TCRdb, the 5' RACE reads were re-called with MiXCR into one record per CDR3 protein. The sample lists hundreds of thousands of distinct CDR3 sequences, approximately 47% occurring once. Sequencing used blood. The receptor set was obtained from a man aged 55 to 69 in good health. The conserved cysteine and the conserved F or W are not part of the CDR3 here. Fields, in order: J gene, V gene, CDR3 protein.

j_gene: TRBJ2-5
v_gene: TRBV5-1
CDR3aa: ASSAGLAPVPNEQY

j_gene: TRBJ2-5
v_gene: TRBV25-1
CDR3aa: ASTPGDRQQETQY

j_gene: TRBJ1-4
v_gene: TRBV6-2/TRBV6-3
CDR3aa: ASSPWTADNEKLF

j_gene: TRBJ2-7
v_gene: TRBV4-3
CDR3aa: ASSQGRQGYEQY

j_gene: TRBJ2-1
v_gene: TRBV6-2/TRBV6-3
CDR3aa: ASSYQGELGEQF

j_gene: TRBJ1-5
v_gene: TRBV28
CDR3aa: ASRPGGSNQPQH

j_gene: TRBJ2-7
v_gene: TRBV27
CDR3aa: ASSSGLAGGHEQY

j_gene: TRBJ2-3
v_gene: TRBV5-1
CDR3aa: ASSLSGGRAVDTQY

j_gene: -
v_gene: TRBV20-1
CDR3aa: SARGLERGAPYEQY

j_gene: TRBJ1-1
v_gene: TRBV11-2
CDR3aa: ASSATGTMNTEAF

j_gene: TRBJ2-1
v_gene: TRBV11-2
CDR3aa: ASSIARGNEQF

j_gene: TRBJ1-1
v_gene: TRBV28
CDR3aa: ASSLRTGGDTEAF

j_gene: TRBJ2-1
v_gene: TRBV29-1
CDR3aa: SVTGTGVLGQF

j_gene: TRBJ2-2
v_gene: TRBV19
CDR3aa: ALDGGATGELF

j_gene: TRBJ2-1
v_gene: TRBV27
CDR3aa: ASSQLAGAQF

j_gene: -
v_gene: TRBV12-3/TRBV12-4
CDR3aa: ASSLASTTYEQY

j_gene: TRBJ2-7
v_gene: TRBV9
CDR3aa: ASSVGDSIYEQY

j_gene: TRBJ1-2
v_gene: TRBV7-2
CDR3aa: ASSSQILDGYT

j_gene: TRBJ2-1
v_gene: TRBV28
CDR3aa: ASSLQAASGGNEQF

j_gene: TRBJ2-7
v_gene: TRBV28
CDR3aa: ASSLPAKDRGVIDEQY

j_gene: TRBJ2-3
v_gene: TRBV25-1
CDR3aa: ASSGTGRWADTQY

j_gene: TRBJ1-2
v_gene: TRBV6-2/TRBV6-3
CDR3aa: ASSDWDGYT

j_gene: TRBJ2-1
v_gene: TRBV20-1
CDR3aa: SARDSPRTSVDEQF